Reported below is one TCR beta chain. Its antigen is not identified. There are 14 residues in the CDR3. Between the trimmed V and J ends, which lost 3 bases and 1 base, there was a span of 10 bases. Germline CDR1 reads MDHEN; CDR2 reads SYDVKM. Regarding time point: cycle 4 day 1 (C4D1), after less than seven weeks of nivolumab. Every patient relapsed after autologous stem cell transplantation, and brentuximab vedotin exposure varied. The table came from immunoSEQ multiplex PCR; TCRdb's copy has only in-frame clones and leaves some out. Of about 90,000 clones listed, 90% are singletons. This entry belongs to a study of PD-1 blockade in classical Hodgkin lymphoma. Broader study findings: Patients who initiated nivolumab within 1 year of ASCT were excluded. At C4D1, TCR diversity had climbed significantly for CD4+ cells, though not for CD8+ cells.

Sequenced here: peripheral blood mononuclear cells (PBMCs), sampled before the fourth cycle of nivolumab. The chain is built from TRBV28 and TRBJ2-7; a weak D match, TRBD1 (5 bases). The TCR was taken from a human donor with classical Hodgkin lymphoma. CDR3 bases: TGTGCCAGCAGTTTGTTGGACACGTCCTACGAGCAGTACTTC. Amino acids: CASSLLDTSYEQYF.